Listed here are 12 T cell receptor beta chains from one sample, sequenced in a study of human T cells and chemical hapten exposure. A single record per CDR3 protein comes from TCRdb applying MiXCR to the RACE reads. This table holds around 330,000 distinct CDR3 sequences, about 5% found once. Regarding time point: pre-sensitization, week 0. The treatment: therapeutic diphenylcyclopropenone sensitization with weekly scalp DPC. The sequences come from whole blood, collected in connection with sensitization to the hapten diphenylcyclopropenone (DPC). The receptors were sampled from a woman aged 18-30 years with alopecia areata. Some clones in this sample may be carry-over from other donors' samples.

This clonotype has ten or more counts. This chain joins TRBV4-3 and TRBJ2-5, with 7 positions matching TRBD2. Unmatched junction bases numbered 12, after V lost 2 bases and J lost 0 bases. The CDR3 loop spans 18 amino acids. Germline V gene data show CDR1 as LGHNA and CDR2 as YSLEER. The CDR3 here is CASSQLLGGGLNQETQYF. In DNA, the CDR3 is TGCGCCAGCAGCCAACTACTCGGCGGGGGACTCAACCAAGAGACCCAGTACTTC.

V gene TRBV28 combines with J gene TRBJ1-4; D gene ambiguous. The germline V gene encodes CDR1 MDHEN and CDR2 SYDVKM. With 11 bases removed from V and 2 bases from J, the gap between germline ends came to 15 bases. The CDR3 runs to 14 residues. This CDR3 reads CAAREGGTNEKLFF. Written as DNA, the CDR3 is TGTGCCGCTAGGGAGGGTGGTACTAATGAAAAACTGTTTTTT.

This clonotype was observed a handful of times. CDR3 loop: CATHGGGNEQFF. DNA of the CDR3: TGTGCCACCCACGGCGGGGGAAATGAGCAGTTCTTC. The V gene is TRBV10-3, the J gene TRBJ2-1; the match to TRBD2 covers 7 bases. V lost 10 bases and J lost 7; bases outside the gene matches: 7. The CDR3 loop spans 12 amino acids. The germline gives CDR1 ENHRY, CDR2 SYGVKD.

There are a few counts of this clonotype. The rearrangement joins TRBV11-2 to TRBJ2-5, with D possibly being TRBD2 (6 bases). CDR3 length: 16 residues. Germline V CDR1 and CDR2: SGHAT, FQNNGV. V was pared by 5 bases and J by 1 base, with 17 bases between. This chain's CDR3 is CASSQEEGSIQETQYF. For the CDR3, the DNA is TGTGCCAGCAGCCAGGAGGAGGGGTCAATCCAAGAGACCCAGTACTTC.

This clonotype was observed at least ten times. This chain links TRBV7-2 with TRBJ2-2, with 8 bases that match TRBD2. The CDR3 has 15 amino acids. The germline CDR1 and CDR2 sequences are SGHTA and FQGNSA. V dropped 7 bases and J dropped 4; count of bases not matched to a gene: 8. In DNA, the CDR3 is TGTGCCAGCAAGTGGGCACGGGGGGGCACCGGGGAGCTGTTTTTT. Translation gives CASKWARGGTGELFF.

This clonotype was seen a few times. V usage is TRBV4-3 and J usage is TRBJ1-2; no clear D gene. V lost 0 bases to trimming and J lost 2 bases, with 10 bases between them. The CDR3 runs to 15 residues. CDR1 and CDR2 (germline): LGHNA, YSLEER. The CDR3: CASSQDFTDNYGYTF. The CDR3 DNA reads as TGCGCCAGCAGCCAAGACTTTACGGACAACTATGGCTACACCTTC.

The genes are TRBV15 and TRBJ1-2; 11 bases agree with TRBD1. Trimming took 7 bases from V and 2 from J; bases not matched to a gene: 12. CDR3 size: 17 residues. In germline, CDR1 is LNHNV, CDR2 YYDKDF (reference sequence). The CDR3 here is CATTPDRGPILNYGYTF. CDR3 DNA sequence: TGTGCCACCACCCCGGACAGGGGGCCGATCTTGAACTATGGCTACACCTTC.

The V call is TRBV28, the J call TRBJ2-7; 9 bases map to TRBD1. Germline V gene lookup returns CDR1 MDHEN and CDR2 SYDVKM. V lost 5 bases and J lost 6; bases outside the gene matches: 14. The CDR3 contains 16 residues. The CDR3 here is CASSPRPRTGDVEQYF. The CDR3 nucleotides are TGTGCCAGCAGTCCGCGACCCCGGACAGGGGATGTCGAGCAGTACTTC. Full variable domain (missing parts from reference TRBV28 and TRBJ2-7): DVKVTQSSRYLVKRTGEKVFLECVQDMDHENMFWYRQDPGLGLRLIYFSYDVKMKEKGDIPEGYSVSREKKERFSLILESASTNQTSMYLCASSPRPRTGDVEQYFGPGTRLTVT.

The DNA of the CDR3 is TGTGCCAGCAGCTTAGGTGGTAGCGGGGGCTACCAAGAGACCCAGTACTTC. Translating gives CASSLGGSGGYQETQYF. The chain couples TRBV11-3 to TRBJ2-5, with 9 bases matching TRBD2. CDR3 length equals 17 residues. The junction had 6 bases not matched to a gene; V was cut back by 1 base and J by 0 bases. The germline V gene encodes CDR1 SGHNT and CDR2 YENEEA.

The chain is built from TRBV5-4 and TRBJ1-4; TRBD1 aligns across 7 bases. This CDR3 is 14 amino acids long. Trimming took 4 bases from V and 5 from J; bases not matched to a gene: 5. Germline lookup yields CDR1 SGHNT and CDR2 YYREEE (reference sequence). The CDR3 region is CASSRDSLNEKLFF. DNA for the CDR3: TGTGCCAGCAGCAGGGACAGCCTGAATGAAAAACTGTTTTTT.

This clonotype was counted between two and nine times. This sequence may be a read error, since a much larger clone differs from it by one base. The chain recombines TRBV20-1 with TRBJ2-7, with 8 bases fitting TRBD2. This CDR3 region has 14 residues. V dropped 6 bases and J dropped 2; count of bases not matched to a gene: 9. Germline CDR1 DFQATT, CDR2 SNEGSKA (reference sequence). CDR3 sequence reads: CSASGLGNPYEQYF. CDR3 nucleotides: TGCAGTGCGTCGGGACTAGGAAATCCCTACGAGCAGTACTTC.

V is TRBV19 and J is TRBJ2-3, with a weak D call TRBD2 (5 bases). Germline CDR1 is LNHDA and CDR2 is SQIVND (reference sequence). The CDR3 extends over 14 amino acids. V dropped 1 base and J dropped 1 base, with 6 bases sitting between them. The CDR3 here is CASSIGTGTDTQYF. Here the CDR3 DNA reads TGTGCCAGTAGTATAGGGACTGGCACAGATACGCAGTATTTT.